One and the same sample provided the 3 T cell receptor beta chains below, sequenced in a study of CD8+ T cells in alopecia areata. RNA extraction and reverse transcription yielded cDNA as sequencing template. This table comes from immunoSEQ multiplex PCR, and its TCRdb copy is limited to in-frame clones, with some not included. The sample holds some 170,000 clones, less than 75% seen once. Treatment here: oral pan-JAK inhibitor, 5-10 mg twice daily. The sequencing used CD4+ T cells sorted from blood, collected at approximately week 61, from a patient treated with tofacitinib. These receptors all come from a human donor with alopecia areata.

The rearrangement joins TRBV29-1 to TRBJ2-5; 13 nucleotides align to TRBD2. This CDR3 has 13 amino acids. V shed 7 bases and J 9 bases; nucleotides not matched to a gene: 8. CDR1 and CDR2 (germline): SQVTM, ANQGSEA. The CDR3 reads CSGRLAGGVAQYF. CDR3 nucleotides: TGCAGCGGCCGACTAGCGGGGGGCGTGGCCCAGTACTTC.

The chain links TRBV5-1 to TRBJ2-1; D gene ambiguous. Trimming pared 0 bases from V and 5 bases from J, leaving 9 bases between. This CDR3 has 14 residues. In germline, CDR1 is SGHRS, CDR2 YFSETQ. The CDR3 here is CASSLEVRHNEQFF. The CDR3 DNA is TGCGCCAGCAGCTTGGAGGTGAGGCACAATGAGCAGTTCTTC.

The J gene is TRBJ1-6, the V gene TRBV27; D is unresolved. The CDR3 length is 15 residues. Trimming pared 7 bases from V and 5 bases from J, leaving 15 bases between. From germline, CDR1 is MNHEY and CDR2 SMNVEV (reference sequence). CDR3 in DNA: TGTGCCAGCACCCCCATCGGAGCGAATAATTCACCCCTCCACTTT. Protein product: CASTPIGANNSPLHF.